This passage covers 3 T cell receptor beta chains from one sample sequenced in a study of cytomegalovirus exposure and HLA in healthy donors. PCR primers comprised 60 Vbeta and 13 Jbeta primers. The data were produced by immunoSEQ multiplex PCR, yet TCRdb's version contains in-frame clones alone and is incomplete. The sample has over 60,000 clones, more than 60% seen once. Source material: PBMCs. Receptor source: a male donor in good health and CMV-seropositive.

This clone has only a few counts. The chain uses TRBV10-3 and TRBJ2-7, with D maybe TRBD1 (8 bases). The V gene's germline CDR1 is ENHRY and CDR2 SYGVKD. The CDR3 is 17 residues long. Trimming took off 0 bases at V and 6 bases at J, with 21 bases between the two ends. The CDR3 is CAISESTGGQVSREQYF. The CDR3 DNA reads TGTGCCATCAGTGAGTCGACGGGGGGACAGGTTTCCCGCGAGCAGTACTTC.

This clone was counted between two and nine times. The gene calls are TRBV4-1 and TRBJ2-7; 7 positions agree with TRBD2. The CDR3 is made up of 14 amino acids. Unmatched junction bases numbered 4, after V lost 5 bases and J lost 0 bases. From germline, CDR1 is MGHRA and CDR2 YSYEKL. The CDR3 sequence is CASSSREDSYEQYF. CDR3 nucleotide sequence: TGCGCCAGCAGCTCCCGGGAGGACTCCTACGAGCAGTACTTC.

Regarding this clone: Since no conserved phenylalanine or tryptophan closes the CDR3, a read error is the likely cause. The limits of the CDR3 on the DNA are not certain, so only TCRdb's listed CDR3 is given. V and J are TRBV23-1 and TRBJ1-5; whether TRBD1, the table's D call, matches the DNA was not checked. TRBV23-1 is an open reading frame whose function is uncertain. The CDR3 has 11 amino acids, counting both end residues. This CDR3 is CASSRIPVGLD.